Presented here are 12 T cell receptor beta chains from one specimen sequenced in a study of shared clonotypes between healthy human individuals. Repertoires were generated with immunoSEQ multiplex PCR, while TCRdb's copy carries only in-frame clones and drops some. Of some 600,000 clones listed, about 96% were seen once; the top ten hold approximately 0.1%. Naive CD8 cells were CD45RO-negative, positively selected for CCR7, excluding terminally differentiated effector memory CD45RA+ cells. Sequences were obtained from naive CD8+ T cells sorted from blood. These TCRs come from a woman aged 30 to 39 in good health.

The chain links TRBV13 to TRBJ2-7; D assignment may be TRBD1 or TRBD2 (5 bases each). Germline-derived CDR1 and CDR2 are PRHDT and FYEKMQ (reference sequence). Trimming removed 6 bases from V and 0 bases from J, with 9 bases in between. The CDR3 is made up of 13 amino acids. The chain's CDR3 is CASREGSSYEQYF. As DNA, the CDR3 is TGTGCCAGCAGAGAGGGGAGCTCCTACGAGCAGTACTTC. The whole variable domain, filled in from reference TRBV13 and TRBJ2-7, reads AAGVIQSPRHLIKEKRETATLKCYPIPRHDTVYWYQQGPGQDPQFLISFYEKMQSDKGSIPDRFSAQQFSDYHSELNMSSLELGDSALYFCASREGSSYEQYFGPGTRLTVT.

The chain carries TRBV11-2 and TRBJ2-7; D is ambiguous. Germline V gene lookup returns CDR1 SGHAT and CDR2 FQNNGV. The V and J ends lost 0 bases and 4 bases respectively, with 7 bases between them. This CDR3 is built from 13 residues. CDR3 nucleotides: TGTGCCAGCAGCTTAGAGGGGTGGTACGAGCAGTACTTC. Its protein is CASSLEGWYEQYF.

The rearrangement uses TRBV11-3 and TRBJ2-7, with D perhaps TRBD2 (6 bases). The V end lost 6 bases, the J end lost 2 bases, and 20 bases lay between the germline ends. The germline gives CDR1 SGHNT, CDR2 YENEEA. The CDR3 spans 16 residues. The CDR3: CASSPTLGEAPYEQYF. CDR3 nucleotide sequence: TGTGCCAGCAGTCCTACGTTGGGGGAGGCTCCCTACGAGCAGTACTTC.

The rearrangement links TRBV4-2 to TRBJ2-3, with D perhaps matching TRBD2 (6 bases). With 0 bases removed from V and 0 bases from J, the gap between germline ends came to 13 bases. The germline V gene encodes CDR1 LGHNA and CDR2 YNFKEQ. CDR3 length equals 17 residues. The chain's CDR3 is CASSQEKAGTSTDTQYF. The CDR3 DNA reads as TGTGCCAGCAGCCAAGAAAAAGCGGGTACTAGCACAGATACGCAGTATTTT.

The rearrangement links TRBV20-1 to TRBJ2-1; no clear D. The germline V and J ends were trimmed by 5 bases and 9 bases, with 11 bases remaining between them. The germline gives CDR1 DFQATT, CDR2 SNEGSKA (reference sequence). The CDR3 has 11 amino acids. Here the CDR3 DNA reads TGCAGTGCTCTAGGCCAACTTGAGCAGTTCTTC. This translates into CSALGQLEQFF.

CDR3: CASSFDPYNEQFF. In nucleotides, the CDR3 is TGTGCCAGCAGCTTTGACCCATACAATGAGCAGTTCTTC. The chain couples TRBV7-8 to TRBJ2-1; D unresolved. V lost 3 bases, J lost 4 bases, and 7 bases lay in between. CDR1 is SGHVS and CDR2 is FQNEAQ in the germline V gene. The CDR3 length is 13 residues.

The rearrangement joins TRBV27 to TRBJ2-5, with D perhaps TRBD2 (6 bases). TRBJ2-7 explains the end of the DNA better; the J call may be wrong. CDR3 length: 14 amino acids. Germline V gene data show CDR1 as MNHEY and CDR2 as SMNVEV (reference sequence). This CDR3 is CASSLVGGSYEQYF. CDR3 nucleotides: TGTGCCAGCAGCCTAGTGGGGGGCTCCTACGAGCAGTACTTC.

V usage is TRBV5-1 and J usage is TRBJ2-7, with a tentative D call TRBD2 (6 bases). There are 15 residues in the CDR3. Germline assignment: CDR1 SGHRS and CDR2 YFSETQ. V lost 0 bases and J lost 1, with 11 bases in between. In DNA form, the CDR3 reads TGCGCCAGCAGCTTGGAAGCCGGGAGTTCCTACGAGCAGTACTTC. Translation gives CASSLEAGSSYEQYF.

Concerning this clone: Other DNA sequences from this sample encode an identical CDR3 as well. The rearrangement uses TRBV28 and TRBJ2-7, with unresolved D. Trimming removed 2 bases from V and 0 bases from J, with 8 bases in between. CDR1 MDHEN and CDR2 SYDVKM come from the germline V gene. This CDR3 comprises 14 residues. The CDR3 is CASSLTGSSYEQYF. In nucleotides, the CDR3 is TGTGCCAGCAGTTTAACTGGGTCCTCCTACGAGCAGTACTTC.

The chain links TRBV7-9 to TRBJ2-7; no reliable D call. The length of the CDR3 is 11 residues. The V end was cut by 3 bases, the J end by 6 bases, with 6 bases between. The V gene's germline CDR1 is SEHNR and CDR2 FQNEAQ (reference sequence). Written as DNA, the CDR3 is TGTGCCAGCAGCTTGTTCGCCGAGCAGTACTTC. This translates into CASSLFAEQYF.

V is TRBV19 and J is TRBJ1-5; D gene unclear. V lost 1 base and J lost 0, with 10 bases in between. The CDR3 has 16 residues. Germline V lookup: CDR1 LNHDA, CDR2 SQIVND (reference sequence). The CDR3, as DNA: TGTGCCAGTAGTATAGTGGGCGGTTATAGCAATCAGCCCCAGCATTTT. Residues: CASSIVGGYSNQPQHF.

The chain links TRBV28 to TRBJ2-1; 10 bases are shared with TRBD2. Trimming at V came to 3 bases and at J to 4 bases, leaving 6 bases not matched to a gene. The CDR3 runs to 16 residues. The germline V gene has CDR1 MDHEN and CDR2 SYDVKM. CDR3 nucleotides: TGTGCCAGCAGTTTGGCCCTAGCGGGAGAATACAATGAGCAGTTCTTC. This sequence encodes CASSLALAGEYNEQFF.